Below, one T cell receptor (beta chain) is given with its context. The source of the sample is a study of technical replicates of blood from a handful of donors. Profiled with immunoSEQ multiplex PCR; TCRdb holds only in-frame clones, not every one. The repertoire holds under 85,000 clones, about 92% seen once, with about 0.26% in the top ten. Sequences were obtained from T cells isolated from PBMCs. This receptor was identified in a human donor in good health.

The CDR3 protein is CASHPGQGARTEAFF. CDR3 coding DNA: TGTGCCAGCCACCCGGGACAGGGGGCGCGGACTGAAGCTTTCTTT. V is TRBV18 and J is TRBJ1-1; 12 bases map to TRBD1. Looked up from germline, CDR1 is KGHSH and CDR2 is LQKENI. The CDR3 covers 15 residues. After removal of 8 bases from V and 5 bases from J, the junction contained 9 bases not matched to a gene.